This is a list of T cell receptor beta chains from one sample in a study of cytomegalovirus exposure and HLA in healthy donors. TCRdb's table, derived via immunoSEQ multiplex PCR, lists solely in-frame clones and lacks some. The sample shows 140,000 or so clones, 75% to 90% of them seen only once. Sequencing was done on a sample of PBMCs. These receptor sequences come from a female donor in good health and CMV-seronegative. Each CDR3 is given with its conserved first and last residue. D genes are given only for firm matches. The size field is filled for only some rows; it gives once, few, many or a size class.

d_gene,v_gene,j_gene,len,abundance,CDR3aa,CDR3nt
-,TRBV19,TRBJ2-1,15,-,CASSSYEGGRGEQFF,TGTGCCAGTAGTAGTTACGAGGGAGGCCGGGGGGAGCAGTTCTTC
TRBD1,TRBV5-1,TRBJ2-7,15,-,CASSLTGGTSYEQYF,TGCGCCAGCAGCCTGACAGGGGGGACCTCCTACGAGCAGTACTTC
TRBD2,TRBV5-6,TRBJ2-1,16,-,CASSLAAGGPDNEQFF,TGTGCCAGCAGCTTGGCAGCGGGAGGGCCCGACAATGAGCAGTTCTTC
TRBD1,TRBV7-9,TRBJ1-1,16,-,CASSPRQGVGSAEAFF,TGTGCCAGCAGCCCGAGACAGGGTGTAGGTTCCGCTGAAGCTTTCTTT
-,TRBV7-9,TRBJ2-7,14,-,CASSFEGGSYEQYF,TGTGCCAGCAGCTTTGAGGGCGGGTCCTACGAGCAGTACTTC
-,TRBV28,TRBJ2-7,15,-,CASSLYGGRSYEQYF,TGTGCCAGCAGTTTATACGGGGGGCGATCCTACGAGCAGTACTTC
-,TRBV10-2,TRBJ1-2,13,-,CASSDQANYGYTF,TGCGCCAGCAGTGATCAGGCTAACTATGGCTACACCTTC
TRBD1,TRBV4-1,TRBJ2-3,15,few,CASSQAAQGADTQYF,TGCGCCAGCAGCCAAGCTGCACAGGGGGCAGATACGCAGTATTTT
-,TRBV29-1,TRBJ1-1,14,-,CSVEKDRENTEAFF,TGCAGCGTTGAGAAAGACAGAGAGAACACTGAAGCTTTCTTT
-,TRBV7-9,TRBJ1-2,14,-,CASSLAVFPYGYTF,TGTGCCAGCAGCTTAGCCGTGTTCCCCTATGGCTACACCTTC
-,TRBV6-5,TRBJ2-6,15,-,CASSKQGSGANVLTF,TGTGCCAGCAGCAAACAGGGATCTGGGGCCAACGTCCTGACTTTC
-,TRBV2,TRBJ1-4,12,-,CASEGANEKLFF,TGTGCCAGCGAGGGTGCTAATGAAAAACTGTTTTTT
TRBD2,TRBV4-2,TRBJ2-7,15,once,CASSQDRGVAYEQYF,TGTGCCAGCAGCCAAGATCGGGGGGTGGCCTACGAGCAGTACTTC
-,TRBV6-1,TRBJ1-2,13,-,CASSPRVGSGYTF,TGTGCCAGCAGTCCAAGGGTAGGGAGTGGCTACACCTTC
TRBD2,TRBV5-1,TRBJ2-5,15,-,CASSHYGEGQETQYF,TGCGCCAGCAGCCACTATGGGGAGGGCCAAGAGACCCAGTACTTC
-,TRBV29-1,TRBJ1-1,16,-,CSVDPYMGQPNTEAFF,TGCAGCGTTGATCCGTATATGGGACAACCGAACACTGAAGCTTTCTTT
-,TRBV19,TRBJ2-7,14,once,CASSYEDGPYEQYF,TGTGCCAGTAGCTACGAAGATGGTCCCTACGAGCAGTACTTC
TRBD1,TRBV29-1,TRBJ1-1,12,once,CSSGQGDTEAFF,TGCAGCTCAGGACAGGGGGACACTGAAGCTTTCTTT
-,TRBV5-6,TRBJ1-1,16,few,CASTTRIRGLNTEAFF,TGTGCCAGCACCACCCGTATTAGGGGATTGAACACTGAAGCTTTCTTT
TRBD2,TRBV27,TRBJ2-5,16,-,CASSLSRLAAEAAQYF,TGTGCCAGCAGTTTATCACGACTAGCGGCCGAGGCGGCCCAGTACTTC